The 27 T cell receptor beta chains in this list originate from one sample, sequenced in a study of regulatory T cells in long-lasting Graves disease. Time point reported: newly diagnosed GD, antithyroid drugs for less than 3 months. The TCR library was prepared using RNA isolated from PBMCs. Sequencing libraries for TCR beta were prepared with iRepertoire HTBI primers and Arm-PCR of CDR3 regions. TCRdb analysed the multiplex PCR reads with MiXCR anew, one entry per CDR3 protein. The sample shows over 400,000 distinct CDR3 sequences, approximately 14% of them seen only once. The same sample was also used in a study of T cells in Graves' hyperthyroidism and ophthalmopathy.

Sequences were derived from peripheral blood mononuclear cells (PBMCs), sampled at new diagnosis, from a patient treated with antithyroid drugs. These receptors came from a woman between 50 and 59 years old with Graves disease.

This clonotype showed up many times. The V and J genes are TRBV9 and TRBJ2-7; D is possibly TRBD1 or TRBD2 (5 bases each). This CDR3 has 14 amino acids. Per germline, CDR1 SGDLS and CDR2 YYNGEE. The V gene lost 3 bases and the J gene lost 0 bases, with 10 bases spanning the gap. CDR3: CASSDRDHSYEQYF. The CDR3 region has the DNA TGTGCCAGCAGCGACCGGGACCACTCCTACGAGCAGTACTTC.

This clonotype showed up many times. The rearrangement links TRBV6-2 or TRBV6-3 to TRBJ2-3; D is uncertain. The CDR3 sequence is 17 residues long. Germline assignment: CDR1 MNHEY and CDR2 SVGEGT. V was pared by 1 base and J by 2 bases, with 16 bases between. The CDR3 protein is CASSYYDNWADTDTQYF. The CDR3 DNA sequence: TGTGCCAGCAGTTACTACGATAACTGGGCAGACACAGATACGCAGTATTTT.

This clonotype was seen only a few times. The CDR3 region is CASSIVAGKAPRGNQPQHF. CDR3 sequence (DNA): TGTGCCAGTAGTATAGTTGCGGGGAAGGCCCCTAGGGGCAATCAGCCCCAGCATTTT. V gene TRBV19 combines with J gene TRBJ1-5; D is unclear. The CDR3 runs to 19 residues. Trimming removed 1 base at V and 2 bases at J, with 21 bases between. Germline CDR1 and CDR2: LNHDA and SQIVND (reference sequence). Variable domain in full (rest from reference TRBV19 and TRBJ1-5): DGGITQSPKYLFRKEGQNVTLSCEQNLNHDAMYWYRQDPGQGLRLIYYSQIVNDFQKGDIAEGYSVSREKKESFPLTVTSAQKNPTAFYLCASSIVAGKAPRGNQPQHFGDGTRLSIL.

This clonotype was seen many times. The chain's CDR3 is CASSFLYRGRNTEAFF. The CDR3 nucleotides read TGTGCCAGCAGTTTTCTCTACAGGGGGCGAAACACTGAAGCTTTCTTT. This chain links TRBV27 with TRBJ1-1, with TRBD1 matching 9 bases. V shed 3 bases, J shed 2 bases, and the junction held 7 bases outside the gene matches. The CDR3 spans 16 residues. CDR1 and CDR2 from the germline V gene are MNHEY and SMNVEV (reference sequence).

For this clonotype: The germline gene is not matched at one end of the junction; a read error may be the cause. V gene TRBV13 combines with J gene TRBJ2-7; 9 bases line up with TRBD2. Germline CDR1 reads PRHDT; CDR2 reads FYEKMQ (reference sequence). This CDR3 is 14 amino acids long. The DNA of the CDR3 is TGTACCAGCAGCTTCGGCGGGAGGGCCTACGAGCAGTACTTC. Translating gives CTSSFGGRAYEQYF.

This clonotype was recorded many times. J is TRBJ1-6 and V is TRBV28; 7 bases line up with TRBD1. Per germline, CDR1 MDHEN and CDR2 SYDVKM. The CDR3 spans 15 residues. The V and J ends lost 7 bases and 4 bases, in that order; junction bases with no gene match: 7. The CDR3 is CASNLGDRYNSPLHF. The CDR3 DNA is TGTGCCAGCAACCTCGGGGACAGATATAATTCACCCCTCCACTTT.

The V call is TRBV5-1, the J call TRBJ2-7; 12 bases are shared with TRBD2. CDR1 SGHRS and CDR2 YFSETQ come from the germline V gene. This CDR3 is 16 amino acids long. The J segment lost 4 bases and the V segment lost 4 bases, leaving 9 bases of the junction unmatched. CDR3 in DNA: TGCGCCAGCAGCCCTAGGACTAGCGGGATGACTTACGAGCAGTACTTC. Its protein is CASSPRTSGMTYEQYF.

This clonotype was picked up many times. The chain uses TRBV27 and TRBJ2-1, with a possible D match to TRBD2 (5 bases). The germline V gene has CDR1 MNHEY and CDR2 SMNVEV (reference sequence). CDR3 length equals 15 residues. Trimming shortened V by 2 bases and J by 9 bases, and 17 bases separated the two germline ends. CDR3 sequence: CASSLRDGIVVEQFF. CDR3 nucleotides: TGTGCCAGCAGTTTACGTGACGGGATAGTCGTTGAGCAGTTCTTC.

In its sample, this clonotype was seen many times. At one of its ends the junction is not consistent with the germline gene, which may arise from a read error. This sequence joins TRBV27 and TRBJ2-3; possible D gene TRBD2, 5 bases. This CDR3 has 15 amino acids. Germline V lookup: CDR1 MNHEY, CDR2 SMNVEV (reference sequence). The chain's CDR3 is CASSLGSGFTHTQYF. The CDR3 DNA sequence: TGTGCCAGCAGTTTAGGCTCGGGGTTCACACATACGCAGTATTTT.

This clonotype was observed at least ten times. The chain couples TRBV5-1 to TRBJ2-3; D unresolved. Germline V gene lookup returns CDR1 SGHRS and CDR2 YFSETQ. The length of the CDR3 is 15 residues. V gave up 4 bases and J gave up 1 base, with 13 bases separating them. Here the CDR3 reads CASSAVSTRTDTQYF. As DNA, the CDR3 is TGCGCCAGCAGCGCGGTGTCTACCCGCACAGATACGCAGTATTTT.

This clonotype has a count of ten or more. The CDR3 region is CASSSSPSGRSDTQYF. The CDR3 DNA is TGTGCCAGCAGCTCCTCCCCTAGCGGGAGGTCAGATACGCAGTATTTT. This chain connects TRBV7-2 to TRBJ2-3; the match to TRBD2 covers 11 bases. CDR1 and CDR2 from the germline V gene are SGHTA and FQGNSA. This CDR3 has 16 amino acids. V lost 4 bases and J lost 4; bases outside the gene matches: 7.

The sample holds a few counts of this clonotype. J is TRBJ1-1 and V is TRBV7-9, with 7 positions matching TRBD1. Trimming took 5 bases from V and 2 from J; bases not matched to a gene: 8. The CDR3 consists of 15 residues. Per germline, CDR1 SEHNR and CDR2 FQNEAQ (reference sequence). In nucleotides, the CDR3 is TGTGCCAGCAGCACAACAGGGGAAGGTAACACTGAAGCTTTCTTT. This gives the protein CASSTTGEGNTEAFF.

This clonotype was seen many times. CDR3 protein: CASSQETYNEQFF. CDR3 coding DNA: TGTGCCAGCAGCCAAGAAACCTACAATGAGCAGTTCTTC. The chain carries TRBV3-1 and TRBJ2-1; D gene ambiguous. The CDR3 contains 13 residues. V lost 0 bases and J lost 2, with 2 bases in between. From germline, CDR1 is LGHDT and CDR2 YNNKEL (reference sequence).

This clonotype appeared many times. The gene calls are TRBV11-2 and TRBJ1-1; D call uncertain. This CDR3 spans 15 amino acids. Trimming took off 3 bases at V and 0 bases at J, with 11 bases between the two ends. In germline, CDR1 is SGHAT, CDR2 FQNNGV. The CDR3 spells CASSLSETMNTEAFF. The DNA of the CDR3 is TGTGCCAGCAGCTTGTCAGAGACGATGAACACTGAAGCTTTCTTT.

This clonotype was recorded many times. The chain joins TRBV27 to TRBJ1-2, with TRBD1 identical over 10 bases. Per the germline V gene, CDR1 is MNHEY and CDR2 is SMNVEV (reference sequence). The V gene end was trimmed by 5 bases and the J gene end by 8 bases; junction bases not matched to a gene: 8. The CDR3 length is 14 residues. CDR3: CASSNLTGGLGYTF. Here the CDR3 DNA reads TGTGCCAGCAGTAACTTGACAGGGGGCCTCGGCTACACCTTC.

This clonotype occurred many times. V usage is TRBV2 and J usage is TRBJ2-6, with 7 bases identical to TRBD1. This CDR3 region has 16 residues. Germline V CDR1 and CDR2: SNHLY, FYNNEI. The V and J ends lost 5 bases and 4 bases, in that order; junction bases with no gene match: 8. CDR3 region: CASSQRTGFGANVLTF. CDR3 sequence (DNA): TGTGCCAGCAGTCAAAGGACAGGTTTCGGGGCCAACGTCCTGACTTTC.

As regards this clonotype: The junction departs from the called germline gene at one end, perhaps through a read error. This chain joins TRBV24-1 and TRBJ1-1; 9 nucleotides align to TRBD1. Germline V gene lookup returns CDR1 KGHDR and CDR2 SFDVKD. This CDR3 region has 13 residues. The CDR3 region is CATSDFSGTGYQF. CDR3 sequence (DNA): TGTGCCACCAGTGATTTTTCCGGGACAGGGTATCAATTT.

A remark on this clonotype: A much larger clone differs from this one at a single base, so this may be a read error. The rearrangement uses TRBV5-1 and TRBJ2-1; D is unresolved. This CDR3 is 13 amino acids long. Germline loops: CDR1 SGHRS, CDR2 YFSETQ. Deletions cut 2 bases from V and 5 bases from J, with 8 bases between. In DNA form, the CDR3 reads TGCGCCAGCAGCTTCGGGTCCCACAATGAGCAGTTCTTC. Translated, it gives CASSFGSHNEQFF.

This clonotype was seen only a few times. The chain links TRBV6-1 to TRBJ2-2; the D is unclear. Trimming pared 7 bases from V and 4 bases from J, leaving 10 bases between. The CDR3 loop spans 13 amino acids. Germline CDR1 MNHNS, CDR2 SASEGT. The chain's CDR3 is CASKLISTGELFF. In DNA form, the CDR3 reads TGTGCCAGCAAACTTATTAGCACCGGGGAGCTGTTTTTT.

To note about this clonotype: With a much larger clone just one base away, this may be a read error. This chain connects TRBV12-3 or TRBV12-4 to TRBJ2-5; weak D call: TRBD2 (5 bases). This CDR3 spans 13 amino acids. CDR3 loop: CTSSLLRRETQYF. CDR3 DNA sequence: TGTACCAGCAGTTTACTACGGAGGGAGACCCAGTACTTC.

This clonotype was observed at least ten times. V and J are TRBV29-1 and TRBJ1-1; TRBD1 agrees at 8 bases. Looked up from germline, CDR1 is SQVTM and CDR2 is ANQGSEA. J gave up 1 base and V 7 bases, and 11 bases lay outside the gene matches. This CDR3 region has 15 residues. The CDR3 spells CSGGQGNIRNTEAFF. The CDR3 nucleotides read TGCAGCGGAGGACAGGGCAATATTAGGAACACTGAAGCTTTCTTT.

This clonotype was recorded at least ten times. The V gene is TRBV11-3, the J gene TRBJ2-2; TRBD1 is a possible D gene (6 bases). The CDR3 spans 17 residues. V was cut by 4 bases and J by 5 bases, with 20 bases left in between. CDR1 and CDR2 (germline): SGHNT, YENEEA. The CDR3 region is CASSSEDRLLSTGELFF. In DNA, the CDR3 is TGTGCCAGCAGCTCCGAAGACAGGCTACTATCAACCGGGGAGCTGTTTTTT.

This clonotype was observed many times. The chain links TRBV18 to TRBJ2-5; no firm D call. This CDR3 is 14 amino acids long. Deletions cut 6 bases from V and 2 bases from J, with 13 bases between. Germline CDR1 reads KGHSH; CDR2 reads LQKENI. The CDR3 loop is CASSPVTEQETQYF. In nucleotides, the CDR3 is TGTGCCAGCTCCCCGGTGACGGAGCAAGAGACCCAGTACTTC.

This clonotype was observed many times. The CDR3 DNA reads as TGTGCCAGCAGCCAACTGGACAGGGGGCCGTATAATTCACCCCTCCACTTT. It specifies CASSQLDRGPYNSPLHF. The chain combines TRBV3-1 with TRBJ1-6; 11 positions match TRBD1. Germline trimming cut 2 bases from V and 4 bases from J; bases unmatched to any gene: 4. The V gene's germline CDR1 is LGHDT and CDR2 YNNKEL (reference sequence). The CDR3 loop spans 17 amino acids.

This clonotype was seen repeatedly, ten times or more. V gene TRBV27 combines with J gene TRBJ1-1; TRBD1 might be the D (6 bases). V lost 4 bases and J 8 bases, leaving 14 bases between the germline ends. The germline CDR1 and CDR2 sequences are MNHEY and SMNVEV (reference sequence). The CDR3 spans 13 residues. The DNA for the CDR3 is TGTGCCAGCAGTTACCCAGAGACAGGAGAAGCTTTCTTT. Translated: CASSYPETGEAFF.

The rearrangement links TRBV5-8 to TRBJ2-1, with 10 bases fitting TRBD2. Matching the DNA end better, TRBJ2-4 makes the J call doubtful. The CDR3 runs 17 residues. Germline values: CDR1 SGHTS, CDR2 YDEGEE. The CDR3 here is CASSFVSSGSTPHIQYF. The CDR3 DNA sequence: TGTGCCAGCAGCTTTGTTTCTAGCGGGAGTACGCCGCACATTCAGTACTTC.

Only a few counts were recorded for this clonotype. The chain couples TRBV5-1 to TRBJ1-6; TRBD1 agrees at 8 bases. This CDR3 region has 16 residues. The trim removed 0 bases at V and 5 bases at J, leaving 4 bases unmatched. Per the germline V gene, CDR1 is SGHRS and CDR2 is YFSETQ. This CDR3 is CASSLVRQGNNSPLHF. CDR3 nucleotides: TGCGCCAGCAGCTTGGTCCGACAGGGGAATAATTCACCCCTCCACTTT.